The 2 T cell receptor beta chains below come from one sample, sequenced in a study of CD8 T cells in Susac syndrome. Random hexamers served to reverse transcribe about 0.5 to 1 ug RNA. TCRdb reanalysed the immunoSEQ multiplex PCR reads using MiXCR and keeps one entry per CDR3 protein. This repertoire shows around 170,000 distinct CDR3 sequences, about 95% found once; its top ten account for around 0.15%. Sequencing input: CD8+ T cells from PBMCs. Every receptor here comes from a human donor with Susac syndrome.

This clonotype was counted once. The J gene is TRBJ2-7, the V gene TRBV3-1; D possibly corresponds to TRBD2 (5 bases). Trimming pared 4 bases from V and 6 bases from J, leaving 13 bases between. The V gene's germline CDR1 is LGHDT and CDR2 YNNKEL (reference sequence). This CDR3 is 13 amino acids long. The CDR3 sequence: CASSLRSAGEQYF. CDR3 sequence (DNA): TGTGCCAGCAGCCTGAGGTCGGCGGGCGAGCAGTACTTC.

This clonotype was seen just once. The chain carries TRBV6-5 and TRBJ2-1; D is possibly TRBD1 (5 bases). Trimming removed 7 bases at V and 2 bases at J, with 9 bases between. The CDR3 has 13 residues. The germline gives CDR1 MNHEY, CDR2 SVGAGI. The CDR3 spells CASTQGAYNEQFF. Written as DNA, the CDR3 is TGTGCCAGCACCCAGGGCGCCTACAATGAGCAGTTCTTC.